This record covers a single T cell receptor (beta chain). Original methodology: Counts of nucleated cells, estimated from reference gene primer amplification, were obtained. Assay used: immunoSEQ multiplex PCR; TCRdb lists only in-frame clones, some missing. For V, J and clone size, that table is used; D and trimming come from the DNA. The sample contains more than 95,000 clones, about 84% of which appear only once. The data originate from a study of blood T cell repertoires in COVID-19. About the research overall: There were acute and convalescent COVID-19 samples, and they came from the United States, Italy and Spain.

Germline values: CDR1 LNHDA, CDR2 SQIVND (reference sequence). The CDR3 has 16 amino acids. The ends were cut back, 5 bases at V and 4 bases at J, with 18 bases in the middle. What was sequenced was peripheral blood. The clonotype was recovered from a human donor in a cohort sampled during active COVID-19. The V call is TRBV19, the J call TRBJ1-3, with D perhaps TRBD1 (5 bases). CDR3 nucleotide sequence: TGTGCCAGTAGTCTTATCCCCGGGACTCCCGGAAACACCATATATTTT. It encodes CASSLIPGTPGNTIYF.